The 29 T cell receptor beta chains given below trace back to one sample, sequenced in a study of OX40 agonist ivuxolimab in advanced cancers. Library preparation was by the immunoSEQ multiplex PCR assay. Sourced from immuneACCESS, this table was stored by TCRdb with only in-frame sequences that have V and J called. A share of the clones is absent; for the studies checked, an unresolved V gene accounts for under half, and the remainder has no known explanation. The sample data list tens of thousands of clones, and roughly four fifths of these were observed just once. The top ten hold nearly 0.7% of the sample. The specimen was CD4+ or CD8+ T cells sorted from blood, collected in a trial of the OX40 agonist ivuxolimab. These receptors originate from an adult with an advanced solid tumor such as melanoma, head and neck, liver or kidney cancer.

This clone was observed once. This sample also contains other DNA sequences that code for the same CDR3. This chain uses TRBV15 with TRBJ2-7; maybe TRBD1 (6 bases). CDR3 length: 13 residues. CDR1 is LNHNV and CDR2 is YYDKDF in the germline V gene (reference sequence). V shed 5 bases and J shed 7 bases, with 15 bases lying between them. The CDR3 DNA sequence: TGTGCCACCAGCGGACAGTCCGAAGGGGAGCAGTACTTC. Translating gives CATSGQSEGEQYF.

This clone was seen a few times. This CDR3 reads CASKTGGSQPQHF. The DNA for the CDR3 is TGTGCCAGTAAGACAGGGGGCAGTCAGCCCCAGCATTTT. This chain uses TRBV2 with TRBJ1-5, with TRBD1 matching over 10 bases. V shed 9 bases, J shed 6 bases, and the junction held 5 bases outside the gene matches. This CDR3 region has 13 residues. CDR1 is SNHLY, CDR2 FYNNEI, per germline.

The genes are TRBV19 and TRBJ2-7; 10 bases are a match to TRBD1. Trimming took 5 bases from V and 3 from J; bases not matched to a gene: 22. Germline V gene lookup returns CDR1 LNHDA and CDR2 SQIVND (reference sequence). The CDR3 consists of 20 residues. Here the CDR3 DNA reads TGTGCCAGTAGTGACGACCCACAGACAGGGGGCGCGAATATAAACTACGAGCAGTACTTC. Its translation is CASSDDPQTGGANINYEQYF.

The chain is built from TRBV19 and TRBJ2-2; D not certain. This CDR3 comprises 15 residues. Trimming shortened V by 10 bases and J by 4 bases, and 19 bases separated the two germline ends. The germline CDR1 and CDR2 sequences are LNHDA and SQIVND (reference sequence). This chain's CDR3 is CATTPAARGTGELFF. The CDR3 DNA reads TGTGCCACCACGCCCGCAGCCAGAGGCACCGGGGAGCTGTTTTTT.

V usage is TRBV21-1 and J usage is TRBJ1-2; TRBD1 reflects the table's D call only, with no check against the DNA. TRBV21-1 is labeled a pseudogene. This CDR3 comprises 15 residues. CDR3 protein: CASSKQDRDGYGYTF. CDR3 in DNA: TGTGCCAGCAGCAAACAAGACAGGGACGGCTATGGCTACACCTTC.

J is TRBJ2-5 and V is TRBV7-8; maybe TRBD1 (8 bases). CDR1 is SGHVS and CDR2 is FQNEAQ in the germline V gene. This CDR3 contains 13 residues. Trimming cost V 6 bases and J 9 bases, with 17 bases left between them. The DNA for the CDR3 is TGTGCCAGCAGACGGAGGACAGGGAGGGCCCAGTACTTC. It yields the protein CASRRRTGRAQYF.

The chain uses TRBV5-1 and TRBJ1-4, with TRBD1 as a possible D gene (5 bases). The CDR3 spans 14 residues. Germline assignment: CDR1 SGHRS and CDR2 YFSETQ. With 2 bases removed from V and 4 bases from J, the gap between germline ends came to 9 bases. CDR3 sequence: CASSFGRGNEKLFF. Written as DNA, the CDR3 is TGCGCCAGCAGCTTTGGTAGGGGTAATGAAAAACTGTTTTTT.

The CDR3 DNA follows: TGTGCCAGCAGTCGGGACAGCGATTATAATTCACCCCTCCACTTT. It specifies CASSRDSDYNSPLHF. The V and J genes are TRBV7-3 and TRBJ1-6, with 7 bases lining up with TRBD1. This CDR3 comprises 15 residues. Germline trimming cut 6 bases from V and 4 bases from J; bases unmatched to any gene: 6. Per the germline V gene, CDR1 is SGHTA and CDR2 is FQGTGA.

V gene TRBV11-2 combines with J gene TRBJ2-4; TRBD1 is a possible D gene (6 bases). In germline, CDR1 is SGHAT, CDR2 FQNNGV. V was cut by 5 bases and J by 2 bases, with 13 bases left in between. The CDR3 runs to 15 residues. The CDR3 sequence: CASSPTTGPKNIQYF. Here the CDR3 DNA reads TGTGCCAGCAGCCCGACAACAGGGCCCAAAAACATTCAGTACTTC.

This clone came up a few times. The V gene is TRBV11-2, the J gene TRBJ2-5; 7 bases fit TRBD2. Trimming removed 1 base from V and 4 bases from J; junction bases left unmatched: 3. Germline CDR1 is SGHAT and CDR2 is FQNNGV. The CDR3 totals 14 residues. The CDR3 nucleotides read TGTGCCAGCAGCTTAGGGGGAGGGAGAGAGACCCAGTACTTC. This translates into CASSLGGGRETQYF.

This sequence joins TRBV2 and TRBJ2-3, with 12 bases that match TRBD2. Per germline, CDR1 SNHLY and CDR2 FYNNEI. This CDR3 region has 15 residues. The J segment lost 3 bases and the V segment lost 5 bases, leaving 3 bases of the junction unmatched. The DNA for the CDR3 is TGTGCCAGCAGTAGGACTAGCGGGGTTACAGATACGCAGTATTTT. This translates into CASSRTSGVTDTQYF. Full variable domain (remainder filled in from reference TRBV2 and TRBJ2-3): EPEVTQTPSHQVTQMGQEVILRCVPISNHLYFYWYRQILGQKVEFLVSFYNNEISEKSEIFDDQFSVERPDGSNFTLKIRSTKLEDSAMYFCASSRTSGVTDTQYFGPGTRLTVL.

V and J are TRBV9 and TRBJ2-3; D gene unclear. CDR1 and CDR2 (germline): SGDLS, YYNGEE. Trimming stripped 4 bases from V and 0 bases from J, with 12 bases between. The CDR3 sequence is 15 residues long. CDR3 bases: TGTGCCAGCAGCAAGTTGGATTCTAGCACAGATACGCAGTATTTT. Its protein is CASSKLDSSTDTQYF.

The chain recombines TRBV5-1 with TRBJ2-5; TRBD1 aligns across 7 bases. V shed 4 bases, J shed 1 base, and the junction held 4 bases outside the gene matches. This CDR3 has 14 residues. Per the germline V gene, CDR1 is SGHRS and CDR2 is YFSETQ. In nucleotides, the CDR3 is TGCGCCAGCAGCCCGGGACAGACCCAAGAGACCCAGTACTTC. This sequence encodes CASSPGQTQETQYF.

The chain couples TRBV5-1 to TRBJ2-5; D may correspond to TRBD1 or TRBD2 (5 bases each). This CDR3 contains 12 residues. Germline V CDR1 and CDR2: SGHRS, YFSETQ. Trimming removed 6 bases at V and 5 bases at J, with 11 bases between. DNA of the CDR3: TGCGCCAGCAAGCGTGAGGGGGAGACCCAGTACTTC. Its protein product is CASKREGETQYF.

The chain couples TRBV18 to TRBJ1-5; TRBD1 might be the D (6 bases). Germline V gene lookup returns CDR1 KGHSH and CDR2 LQKENI. This CDR3 is 15 amino acids long. The V end lost 3 bases, the J end lost 5 bases, and 14 bases lay between the germline ends. The CDR3 region has the DNA TGTGCCAGCTCACCGGCAGGGAAGGGGGATCAGCCCCAGCATTTT. It codes for CASSPAGKGDQPQHF.

The rearrangement links TRBV10-2 to TRBJ2-7; D is ambiguous. This CDR3 is 13 amino acids long. The V and J ends lost 3 bases and 3 bases respectively, with 9 bases between them. Germline CDR1 reads WSHSY; CDR2 reads SAAADI. As DNA, the CDR3 is TGCGCCAGCAGTGATCCCCCAGTCTACGAGCAGTACTTC. Its protein is CASSDPPVYEQYF.

The rearrangement uses TRBV13 and TRBJ2-3, with 7 bases matching TRBD2. Germline CDR1 and CDR2: PRHDT and FYEKMQ (reference sequence). This CDR3 has 15 residues. Trimming cost V 5 bases and J 4 bases; bases outside gene matches: 9. In DNA, the CDR3 is TGTGCCAGCAGCCCAGGCGGGGGTGCCGCAGATACGCAGTATTTT. Translation gives CASSPGGGAADTQYF.

This clone was picked up a small number of times. CDR3 nucleotides: TGTGCCAGCAGCCGCAGCGGCTACGAGCAGTACTTC. It translates to CASSRSGYEQYF. The chain employs TRBV6-6 and TRBJ2-7; TRBD2 is a possible D gene (5 bases). V was shortened by 6 bases and J by 3 bases, with 9 bases between the two germline ends. The CDR3 loop spans 12 amino acids. Germline assignment: CDR1 MNHNY and CDR2 SVGAGI (reference sequence).

The rearrangement joins TRBV5-4 to TRBJ2-5, with 8 bases aligning to TRBD2. Germline trimming cut 3 bases from V and 0 bases from J; bases unmatched to any gene: 10. The CDR3 length is 17 residues. Germline V gene sequence: CDR1 SGHNT, CDR2 YYREEE (reference sequence). CDR3 in DNA: TGTGCCAGCAGCTCCGAGGGAAAGCGGGGGAACCAAGAGACCCAGTACTTC. Encoded protein: CASSSEGKRGNQETQYF.

The V gene is TRBV27, the J gene TRBJ2-1; 14 bases are a match to TRBD2. Trimming at V came to 2 bases and at J to 9 bases, leaving 6 bases not matched to a gene. CDR1 and CDR2 (germline): MNHEY, SMNVEV (reference sequence). The CDR3 has 16 residues. The CDR3 DNA follows: TGTGCCAGCAGTTTAAGGGGGACTAGCGGGGGCACTGAGCAGTTCTTC. Residues: CASSLRGTSGGTEQFF.

The genes are TRBV5-8 and TRBJ2-7; D possibly corresponds to TRBD1 (5 bases). This CDR3 is built from 16 residues. Looked up from germline, CDR1 is SGHTS and CDR2 is YDEGEE. Trimming removed 4 bases at V and 3 bases at J, with 20 bases between. CDR3 DNA: TGTGCCAGCAGCACGGACCCAGGGTCAAGTGGCTACGAGCAGTACTTC. Amino acid sequence: CASSTDPGSSGYEQYF.

V is TRBV2 and J is TRBJ1-1, with D uncertain. Germline V gene data show CDR1 as SNHLY and CDR2 as FYNNEI. Trimming shortened V by 6 bases and J by 7 bases, and 18 bases separated the two germline ends. The CDR3 consists of 14 residues. The CDR3 protein is CASSPPLVSFEAFF. In nucleotides, the CDR3 is TGTGCCAGCAGCCCCCCTCTAGTTTCCTTTGAAGCTTTCTTT.

This clone has only a few counts. The chain combines TRBV7-2 with TRBJ2-5; TRBD1 agrees at 11 bases. CDR1 and CDR2 from the germline V gene are SGHTA and FQGNSA. CDR3 length: 16 residues. Germline trimming cut 0 bases from V and 4 bases from J; bases unmatched to any gene: 4. The CDR3 sequence: CASSLADRGPGETQYF. In DNA, the CDR3 is TGTGCCAGCAGCTTAGCGGACAGGGGGCCAGGAGAGACCCAGTACTTC.

The chain has TRBV4-2 and TRBJ2-1; 13 nucleotides line up with TRBD2. Germline V gives CDR1 LGHNA, CDR2 YNFKEQ. J gave up 6 bases and V 0 bases, and 8 bases lay outside the gene matches. This CDR3 comprises 18 residues. Here the CDR3 DNA reads TGTGCCAGCAGCCAAGAGGCCCTGACTAGCGGGGGGCCCAATGAGCAGTTCTTC. This sequence encodes CASSQEALTSGGPNEQFF.

This chain connects TRBV6-5 to TRBJ1-1, with D possibly being TRBD1 (5 bases). The CDR3 runs to 14 residues. The germline V gene encodes CDR1 MNHEY and CDR2 SVGAGI. V was shortened by 6 bases and J by 0 bases, with 11 bases between the two germline ends. CDR3 sequence reads: CASRGTHMNTEAFF. The CDR3 DNA follows: TGTGCCAGCAGGGGGACCCACATGAACACTGAAGCTTTCTTT.

V usage is TRBV2 and J usage is TRBJ2-1, with D uncertain. The CDR3 runs to 12 residues. In germline, CDR1 is SNHLY, CDR2 FYNNEI. V was clipped by 4 bases and J by 5 bases, with 6 bases between them. CDR3 sequence: CASSGMNNEQFF. Written as DNA, the CDR3 is TGTGCCAGCAGTGGAATGAACAATGAGCAGTTCTTC.

The chain combines TRBV6-6 with TRBJ1-1, with 7 bases aligning to TRBD1. Germline V lookup: CDR1 MNHNY, CDR2 SVGAGI (reference sequence). V shed 7 bases and J 2 bases; nucleotides not matched to a gene: 7. The CDR3 contains 14 residues. CDR3 sequence: CASKKQGTNTEAFF. The CDR3 DNA sequence: TGTGCCAGCAAGAAACAGGGGACCAACACTGAAGCTTTCTTT.

This clone was recorded only once. The chain links TRBV5-4 to TRBJ2-6; a weak D match, TRBD1 (5 bases). The CDR3 has 15 amino acids. Germline CDR1 and CDR2: SGHNT and YYREEE (reference sequence). The V and J ends lost 4 bases and 0 bases respectively, with 8 bases between them. This chain's CDR3 is CASSIQGSGANVLTF. In DNA, the CDR3 is TGTGCCAGCAGCATCCAGGGCTCTGGGGCCAACGTCCTGACTTTC.

The J gene is TRBJ1-2, the V gene TRBV28; TRBD1 agrees at 7 bases. The CDR3 covers 15 residues. The V gene's germline CDR1 is MDHEN and CDR2 SYDVKM. V gave up 4 bases and J gave up 0 bases; unmatched junction bases: 5. As DNA, the CDR3 is TGTGCCAGCAGTTCATACAGGGGAGCTAACTATGGCTACACCTTC. It is translated as CASSSYRGANYGYTF.